This TCR beta chain was documented in a study of identical twins. The study, taken as a whole, reports: While abundant cord blood beta clonotypes carried fewer insertions, memory repertoires showed no such pattern.

This clonotype was observed a few times. What it binds is unknown. Germline V gives CDR1 SGDLS, CDR2 YYNGEE. The length of the CDR3 is 14 residues. V lost 3 bases and J lost 5, with 13 bases in between. cDNA carried unique molecular identifiers, and a universal primer site was added by template switching. TCRdb analysed the 5' RACE reads with MiXCR anew, one entry per CDR3 protein. The data contain some 1,600,000 distinct CDR3 sequences, about 32% of them singletons. The J gene is TRBJ2-3, the V gene TRBV9; D unclear. Sequences were obtained from cord blood. The receptor's source is a newborn girl in good health. The CDR3: CASSAESWGDTQYF. DNA for the CDR3: TGTGCCAGCAGCGCCGAATCGTGGGGAGATACGCAGTATTTT. The whole variable domain, filled in from reference TRBV9 and TRBJ2-3, reads DSGVTQTPKHLITATGQRVTLRCSPRSGDLSVYWYQQSLDQGLQFLIQYYNGEERAKGNILERFSAQQFPDLHSELNLSSLELGDSALYFCASSAESWGDTQYFGPGTRLTVL.